Reported below is one T cell receptor beta chain. This sample stems from a study of CD8 T cells in Susac syndrome. Per germline, CDR1 SQVTM and CDR2 ANQGSEA. The CDR3 sequence is 14 residues long. Trimming cost V 7 bases and J 0 bases; bases outside gene matches: 4. Random hexamers were used to reverse transcribe the RNA input (about 0.5 to 1 ug). TCRdb called the immunoSEQ multiplex PCR reads again in MiXCR, with one record for every CDR3 protein. The repertoire holds 330,000 or so distinct CDR3 sequences, with approximately 90% as singletons. The sequenced sample consisted of CD8+ T cells from PBMCs. The chain employs TRBV29-1 and TRBJ2-1; 9 nucleotides match TRBD1. This clonotype was obtained from a human donor with multiple sclerosis. In DNA form, the CDR3 reads TGCAGCGGGCGGACAGGGGACTCCTACAATGAGCAGTTCTTC. Translation: CSGRTGDSYNEQFF.